These 10 T cell receptor beta chains came from one sample sequenced in a study of a mutant IDH1 vaccine in newly diagnosed glioma. The time point is: week 5, during vaccination. It was 300 ug of mutant IDH1 20-mer peptide that made up each vaccine dose, given with topical imiquimod. These receptors have no known antigen. The assay was immunoSEQ multiplex PCR, and TCRdb's table has in-frame clones only and misses some. In the table there are about 50,000 clones, about 86% of which are singletons. Material: PBMCs, obtained from a glioma patient whose treatment included an IDH1 peptide vaccine. These receptors were taken from a woman aged 50 to 65 with glioma.

This chain uses TRBV19 with TRBJ1-1, with D hard to call. V dropped 3 bases and J dropped 1 base, with 9 bases sitting between them. The germline V gene encodes CDR1 LNHDA and CDR2 SQIVND (reference sequence). The CDR3 sequence is 14 residues long. The CDR3 coding sequence is TGTGCCAGTAGTATTAAGGGCTGGAACACTGAAGCTTTCTTT. Protein: CASSIKGWNTEAFF.

J is TRBJ1-4 and V is TRBV6-5; 10 bases match TRBD1. The CDR3 spans 15 residues. J was trimmed by 7 bases and V by 4 bases; bases with no gene match: 6. CDR1 is MNHEY and CDR2 is SVGAGI in the germline V gene. CDR3 protein: CASSSMGQGREKLFF. Here the CDR3 DNA reads TGTGCCAGCAGTTCTATGGGACAGGGGCGTGAAAAACTGTTTTTT.

The chain couples TRBV9 to TRBJ1-1; possible D gene TRBD1, 5 bases. This CDR3 is 14 amino acids long. Germline values: CDR1 SGDLS, CDR2 YYNGEE. Trimming took 5 bases from V and 0 from J, leaving 11 bases between them. This chain's CDR3 is CASSWGTVNTEAFF. In DNA, the CDR3 is TGTGCCAGCAGTTGGGGGACGGTGAACACTGAAGCTTTCTTT.

In this sample, this clone turned up a few times. This chain links TRBV7-9 with TRBJ2-7; 11 bases align to TRBD2. J was trimmed by 4 bases and V by 6 bases; bases with no gene match: 5. Germline V gives CDR1 SEHNR, CDR2 FQNEAQ (reference sequence). CDR3 length: 14 amino acids. Here the CDR3 reads CASSQTSGAYEQYF. In DNA form, the CDR3 reads TGTGCCAGCAGTCAGACTAGCGGGGCTTACGAGCAGTACTTC.

The V and J genes are TRBV4-1 and TRBJ2-7, with D unresolved. The CDR3 is 15 amino acids. Trimming took off 0 bases at V and 6 bases at J, with 15 bases between the two ends. Germline lookup yields CDR1 MGHRA and CDR2 YSYEKL. CDR3 nucleotide sequence: TGCGCCAGCAGCCAAGATGGCCGGTGGCTCTCCGAGCAGTACTTC. Protein: CASSQDGRWLSEQYF.

The CDR3 region has the DNA TGTGCCACCCTGACGGACACCGGGGAGCTGTTTTTT. Encoded protein: CATLTDTGELFF. The chain links TRBV19 to TRBJ2-2, with D unresolved. V dropped 10 bases and J dropped 3 bases, with 9 bases sitting between them. The CDR3 spans 12 residues. The germline V gene has CDR1 LNHDA and CDR2 SQIVND (reference sequence).

V gene TRBV29-1 combines with J gene TRBJ1-1, with unresolved D. V was clipped by 6 bases and J by 1 base, with 3 bases between them. The CDR3 is 10 residues long. Germline V gene sequence: CDR1 SQVTM, CDR2 ANQGSEA. CDR3 residues: CSVTNTEAFF. DNA of the CDR3: TGCAGCGTCACGAACACTGAAGCTTTCTTT.

This rearrangement joins TRBV19 to TRBJ1-1; D gene uncertain. Germline V gene data show CDR1 as LNHDA and CDR2 as SQIVND (reference sequence). The CDR3 has 13 amino acids. V was clipped by 4 bases and J by 4 bases, with 10 bases between them. The CDR3 nucleotides read TGTGCCAGTAGTAGAAACTGGGGCACTGAAGCTTTCTTT. Amino acid sequence: CASSRNWGTEAFF. Complete variable domain (other parts from reference TRBV19 and TRBJ1-1): DGGITQSPKYLFRKEGQNVTLSCEQNLNHDAMYWYRQDPGQGLRLIYYSQIVNDFQKGDIAEGYSVSREKKESFPLTVTSAQKNPTAFYLCASSRNWGTEAFFGQGTRLTVV.

This chain joins TRBV14 and TRBJ2-7; the D gene could be TRBD1 or TRBD2 (6 bases each). This CDR3 region has 15 residues. Germline V CDR1 and CDR2: SGHDN, FVKESK. Trimming left V 1 base short and J 5 bases short, with 15 bases between. The CDR3 loop is CASSQVGGGHHEQYF. CDR3 in DNA: TGTGCCAGCAGCCAAGTCGGAGGGGGACACCACGAGCAGTACTTC.

The chain combines TRBV29-1 with TRBJ1-2; possible D gene TRBD1, 5 bases. Trimming shortened V by 5 bases and J by 4 bases, and 20 bases separated the two germline ends. This CDR3 contains 15 residues. The germline gives CDR1 SQVTM, CDR2 ANQGSEA. The CDR3 here is CSVRGGDRTAYGYTF. As DNA, the CDR3 is TGCAGCGTTCGGGGGGGAGACAGAACCGCCTATGGCTACACCTTC.